This TCR beta chain emerged from a study of shared clonotypes between healthy human individuals. Study details: A couple of women and a few men aged 18 to 49 made up the donors.

CD45RO-negative, CCR7-selected cells formed the naive CD8 fraction, which excluded terminally differentiated effector memory CD45RA+ cells. Clones were read by immunoSEQ multiplex PCR, and TCRdb kept only the in-frame ones, dropping some. The sample records roughly 2.1 million clones, more than 85% being singletons. V was cut by 4 bases and J by 1 base, with 14 bases left in between. CDR1 is LNHDA, CDR2 SQIVND, per germline (reference sequence). CDR3 size: 15 residues. This chain joins TRBV19 and TRBJ2-7; tentatively, D is TRBD2 (7 bases). The sample comprised naive CD8+ T cells from PBMCs. The TCR comes from a man aged 18 to 29 in good health. Some clones in this sample may be carry-over from other donors' samples. The CDR3 sequence is CASSTRTAGSYEQYF. Here the CDR3 DNA reads TGTGCCAGTAGTACCCGGACAGCGGGATCCTACGAGCAGTACTTC.